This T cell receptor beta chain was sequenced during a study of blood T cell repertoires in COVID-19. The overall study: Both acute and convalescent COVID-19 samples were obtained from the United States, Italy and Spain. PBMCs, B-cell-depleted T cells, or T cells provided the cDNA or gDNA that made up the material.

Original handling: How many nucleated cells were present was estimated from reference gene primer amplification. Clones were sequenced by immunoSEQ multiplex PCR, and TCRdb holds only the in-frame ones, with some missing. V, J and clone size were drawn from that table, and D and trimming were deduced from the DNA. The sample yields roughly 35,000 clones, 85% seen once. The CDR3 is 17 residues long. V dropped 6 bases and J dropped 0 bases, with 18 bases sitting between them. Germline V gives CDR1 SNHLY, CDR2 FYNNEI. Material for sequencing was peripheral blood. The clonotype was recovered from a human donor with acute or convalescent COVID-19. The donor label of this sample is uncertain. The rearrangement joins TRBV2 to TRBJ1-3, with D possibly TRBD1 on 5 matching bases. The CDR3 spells CASRRQFTGLSGNTIYF. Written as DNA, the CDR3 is TGTGCCAGCAGACGACAGTTTACAGGTCTCTCTGGAAACACCATATATTTT.